This T cell receptor (beta chain) was profiled in a study of cytomegalovirus exposure and HLA in healthy donors. The V end lost 6 bases, the J end lost 6 bases, and 5 bases lay between the germline ends. Germline V lookup: CDR1 SQVTM, CDR2 ANQGSEA. The CDR3 runs to 9 residues. Measured with immunoSEQ multiplex PCR; TCRdb has only the in-frame clones, and not every one. The data contain some 250,000 clones, 85% to 90% of them singletons. The material sequenced was PBMCs. The V call is TRBV29-1, the J call TRBJ1-1; unclear D gene. This TCR came from a woman under 30 in good health and CMV-seronegative. The CDR3 nucleotides read TGCAGCGTAAGCCCTGAAGCTTTCTTT. Its translation is CSVSPEAFF.